This T cell receptor beta chain was recovered during a study of shared clonotypes between healthy human individuals. Study in general: Sampling drew on donors who were two women and three men aged 18 to 49.

Concerning this clone itself: Its matching antigen is unknown.

Assay execution proceeded at the deep level. The table came from immunoSEQ multiplex PCR; TCRdb's copy has only in-frame clones and leaves some out. The table has 150,000 to 200,000 clones, over 80% seen once. The CDR3 spans 16 residues. CDR1 LNHDA and CDR2 SQIVND come from the germline V gene (reference sequence). Unmatched junction bases numbered 12, after V lost 5 bases and J lost 3 bases. Study conclusions and caveats: Clonotypes shared by all four donors outscored non-shared clonotypes in generation probability. Rarefaction revealed incomplete sorted-subset sequencing despite large depth.

The chain joins TRBV19 to TRBJ2-7, with 8 bases fitting TRBD2. Sequencing used naive CD4+ T cells sorted from blood. As for subset: CD45RA+ positively selected. The receptor was isolated from a woman in her twenties or thirties in good health. The CDR3 nucleotides are TGTGCCAGTAGTTTGCGCGGTAGCGGGACTTACTACGAGCAGTACTTC. Amino acid sequence: CASSLRGSGTYYEQYF.